This T cell receptor beta chain was identified in a study of beta chain features in type 1 diabetes. Every bit of the isolated RNA underwent reverse transcription, so sequencing read expressed TCRB transcripts. Sequenced by immunoSEQ multiplex PCR; TCRdb stores in-frame clones only, minus some. This table holds under 950,000 clones, 17% found once. Isolation of CD4+ naive, central memory, regulatory and stem cell-like memory cells was achieved by sorting via CD45RO/CCR7/CD25/CD127/CD95/CD27. The V gene's germline CDR1 is SGHRS and CDR2 YFSETQ. J lost 5 bases, V lost 4 bases, and 5 bases had no gene match. The CDR3 is made up of 14 amino acids.

Sequences were obtained from naive CD4+ T cells from blood. The clonotype originates from a woman between 18 and 30 years old in good health. The chain carries TRBV5-1 and TRBJ2-3; 9 bases match TRBD2. In DNA, the CDR3 is TGCGCCAGCAGCGTTAGCGGGAGAGAAGATACGCAGTATTTT. Translated, it gives CASSVSGREDTQYF. The whole variable domain, filled in from reference TRBV5-1 and TRBJ2-3, reads KAGVTQTPRYLIKTRGQQVTLSCSPISGHRSVSWYQQTPGQGLQFLFEYFSETQRNKGNFPGRFSGRQFSNSRSEMNVSTLELGDSALYLCASSVSGREDTQYFGPGTRLTVL.